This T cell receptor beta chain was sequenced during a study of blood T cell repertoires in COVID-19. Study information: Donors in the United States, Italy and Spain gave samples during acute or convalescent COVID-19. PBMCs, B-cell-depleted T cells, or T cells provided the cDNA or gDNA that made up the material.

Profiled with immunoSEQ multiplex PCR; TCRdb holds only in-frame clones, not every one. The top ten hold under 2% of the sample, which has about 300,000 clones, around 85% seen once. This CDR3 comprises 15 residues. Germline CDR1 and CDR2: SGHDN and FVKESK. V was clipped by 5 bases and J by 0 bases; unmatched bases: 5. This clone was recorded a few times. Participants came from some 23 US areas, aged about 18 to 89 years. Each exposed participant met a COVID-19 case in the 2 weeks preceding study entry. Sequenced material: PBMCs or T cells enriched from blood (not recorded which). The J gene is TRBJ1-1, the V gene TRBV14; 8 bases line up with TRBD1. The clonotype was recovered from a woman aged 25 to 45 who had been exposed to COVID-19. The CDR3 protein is CASSRNRGVNTEAFF. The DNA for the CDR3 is TGTGCCAGCAGCAGGAACAGGGGGGTGAACACTGAAGCTTTCTTT.